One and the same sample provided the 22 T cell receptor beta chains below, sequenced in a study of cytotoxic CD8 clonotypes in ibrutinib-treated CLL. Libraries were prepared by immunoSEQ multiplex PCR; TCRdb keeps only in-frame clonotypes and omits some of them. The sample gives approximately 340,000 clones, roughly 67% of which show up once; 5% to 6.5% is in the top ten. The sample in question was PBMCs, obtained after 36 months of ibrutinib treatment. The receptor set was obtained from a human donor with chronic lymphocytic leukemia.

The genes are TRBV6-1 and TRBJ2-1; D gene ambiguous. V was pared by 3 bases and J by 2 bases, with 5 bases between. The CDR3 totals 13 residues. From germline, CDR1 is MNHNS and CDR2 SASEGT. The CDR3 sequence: CASSDKAYNEQFF. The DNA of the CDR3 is TGTGCCAGCAGTGACAAGGCCTACAATGAGCAGTTCTTC.

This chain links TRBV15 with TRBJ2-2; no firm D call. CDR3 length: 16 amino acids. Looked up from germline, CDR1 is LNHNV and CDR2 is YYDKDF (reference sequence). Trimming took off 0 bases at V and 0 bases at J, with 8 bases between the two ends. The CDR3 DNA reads TGTGCCACCAGCAGAGATCCCCGTTCGAACACCGGGGAGCTGTTTTTT. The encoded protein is CATSRDPRSNTGELFF.

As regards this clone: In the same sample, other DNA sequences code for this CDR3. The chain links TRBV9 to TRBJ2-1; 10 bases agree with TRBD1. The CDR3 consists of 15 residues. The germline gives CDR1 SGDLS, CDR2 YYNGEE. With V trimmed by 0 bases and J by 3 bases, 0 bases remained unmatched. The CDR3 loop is CASSVGTGGYNEQFF. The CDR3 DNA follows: TGTGCCAGCAGCGTAGGGACAGGGGGCTACAATGAGCAGTTCTTC.

The CDR3 nucleotides read TGCGCCAGCAGCCTCGGACTAGCGGGAAACAATGAGCAGTTCTTC. This sequence encodes CASSLGLAGNNEQFF. V is TRBV5-1 and J is TRBJ2-1, with 12 nucleotides matching TRBD2. Germline V gene lookup returns CDR1 SGHRS and CDR2 YFSETQ. The CDR3 length is 15 residues. Trimming at V came to 4 bases and at J to 5 bases, leaving 4 bases not matched to a gene.

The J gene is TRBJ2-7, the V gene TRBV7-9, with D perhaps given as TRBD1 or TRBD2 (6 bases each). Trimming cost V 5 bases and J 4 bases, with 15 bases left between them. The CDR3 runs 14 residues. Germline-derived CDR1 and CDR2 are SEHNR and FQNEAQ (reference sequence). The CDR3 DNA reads TGTGCCAGCAGCCCGGAGGGGGAGTGGTACGAGCAGTACTTC. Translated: CASSPEGEWYEQYF.

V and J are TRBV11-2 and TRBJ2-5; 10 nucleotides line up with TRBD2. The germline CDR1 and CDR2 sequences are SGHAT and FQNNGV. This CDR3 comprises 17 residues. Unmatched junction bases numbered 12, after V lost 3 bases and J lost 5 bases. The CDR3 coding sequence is TGTGCCAGCAGCTTCACGGGACTAGCGAAATCTAAGGAGACCCAGTACTTC. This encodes CASSFTGLAKSKETQYF.

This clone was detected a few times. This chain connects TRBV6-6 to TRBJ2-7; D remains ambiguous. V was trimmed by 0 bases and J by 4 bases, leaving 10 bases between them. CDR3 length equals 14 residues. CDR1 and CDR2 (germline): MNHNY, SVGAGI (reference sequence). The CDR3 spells CASSYSDGPYEQYF. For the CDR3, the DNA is TGTGCCAGCAGTTACTCGGACGGACCATACGAGCAGTACTTC.

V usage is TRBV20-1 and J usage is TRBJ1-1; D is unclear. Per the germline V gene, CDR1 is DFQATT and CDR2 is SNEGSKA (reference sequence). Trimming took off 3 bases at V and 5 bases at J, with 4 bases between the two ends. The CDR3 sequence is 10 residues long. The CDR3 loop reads CSARGTEAFF. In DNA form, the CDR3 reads TGCAGTGCTAGGGGGACTGAAGCTTTCTTT.

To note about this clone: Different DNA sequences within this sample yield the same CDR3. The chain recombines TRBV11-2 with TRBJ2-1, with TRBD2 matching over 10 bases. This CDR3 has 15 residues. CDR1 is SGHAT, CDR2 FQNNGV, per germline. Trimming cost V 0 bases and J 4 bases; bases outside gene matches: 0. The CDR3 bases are TGTGCCAGCAGCTTAGAAGCGGGGGGGTACAATGAGCAGTTCTTC. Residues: CASSLEAGGYNEQFF.

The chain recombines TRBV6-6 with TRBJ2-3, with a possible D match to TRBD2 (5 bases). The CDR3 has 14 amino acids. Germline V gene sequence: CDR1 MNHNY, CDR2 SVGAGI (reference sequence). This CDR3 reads CAARGPEHPDTQYF. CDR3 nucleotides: TGTGCTGCTCGCGGGCCGGAGCACCCAGATACGCAGTATTTT.

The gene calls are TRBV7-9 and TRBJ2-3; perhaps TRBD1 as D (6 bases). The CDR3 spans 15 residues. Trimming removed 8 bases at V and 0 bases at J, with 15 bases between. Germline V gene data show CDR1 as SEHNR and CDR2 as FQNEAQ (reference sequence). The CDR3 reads CASGIRQASTDTQYF. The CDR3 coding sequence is TGTGCCAGCGGCATCAGACAGGCCAGCACAGATACGCAGTATTTT.

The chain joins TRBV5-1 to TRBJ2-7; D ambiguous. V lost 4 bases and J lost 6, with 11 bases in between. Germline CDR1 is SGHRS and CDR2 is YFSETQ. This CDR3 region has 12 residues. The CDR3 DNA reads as TGCGCCAGCAGCCCTGGACCCCGCGAGCAGTACTTC. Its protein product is CASSPGPREQYF.

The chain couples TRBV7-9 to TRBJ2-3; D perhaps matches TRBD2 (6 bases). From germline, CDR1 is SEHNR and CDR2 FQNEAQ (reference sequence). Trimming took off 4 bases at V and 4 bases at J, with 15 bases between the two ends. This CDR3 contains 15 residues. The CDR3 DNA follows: TGTGCCAGCAGCTCTCCGGGACTTGGGTCAGATACGCAGTATTTT. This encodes CASSSPGLGSDTQYF.

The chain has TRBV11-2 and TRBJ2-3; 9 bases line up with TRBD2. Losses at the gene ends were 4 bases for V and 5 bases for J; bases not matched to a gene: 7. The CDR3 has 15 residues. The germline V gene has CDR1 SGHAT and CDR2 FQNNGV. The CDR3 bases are TGTGCCAGCAGCTCCCACATAGCGGGAGTAGATACGCAGTATTTT. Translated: CASSSHIAGVDTQYF.

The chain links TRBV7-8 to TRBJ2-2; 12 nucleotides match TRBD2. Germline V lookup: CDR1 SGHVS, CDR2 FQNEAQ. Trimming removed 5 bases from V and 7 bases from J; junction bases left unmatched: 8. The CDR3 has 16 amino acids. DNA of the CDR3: TGTGCCAGCAGCCCCCTAGCGGGGGGGCTCGGCGGGGAGCTGTTTTTT. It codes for CASSPLAGGLGGELFF.

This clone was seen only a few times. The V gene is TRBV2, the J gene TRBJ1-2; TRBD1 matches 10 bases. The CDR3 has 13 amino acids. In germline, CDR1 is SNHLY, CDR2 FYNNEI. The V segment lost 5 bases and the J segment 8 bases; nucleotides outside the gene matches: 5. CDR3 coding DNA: TGTGCCAGCAGTACCGGGACAGGGGTCGGCTACACCTTC. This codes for CASSTGTGVGYTF.

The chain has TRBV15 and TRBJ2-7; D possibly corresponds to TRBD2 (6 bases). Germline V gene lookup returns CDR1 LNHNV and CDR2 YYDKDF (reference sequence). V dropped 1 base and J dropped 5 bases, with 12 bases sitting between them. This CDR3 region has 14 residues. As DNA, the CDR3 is TGTGCCACCAGCAGAGCCGGGACTCTGGACGAGCAGTACTTC. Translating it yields CATSRAGTLDEQYF.

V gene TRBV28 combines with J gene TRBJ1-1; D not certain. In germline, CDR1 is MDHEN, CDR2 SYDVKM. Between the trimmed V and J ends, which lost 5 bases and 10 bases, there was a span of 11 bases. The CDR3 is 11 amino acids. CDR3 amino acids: CASSNRAGAFF. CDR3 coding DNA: TGTGCCAGCAGTAATAGGGCAGGAGCTTTCTTT.

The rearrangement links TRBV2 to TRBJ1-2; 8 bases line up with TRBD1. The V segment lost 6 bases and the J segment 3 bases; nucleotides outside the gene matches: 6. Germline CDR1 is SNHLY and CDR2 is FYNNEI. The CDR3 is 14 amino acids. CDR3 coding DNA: TGTGCCAGCAGAACCGGACAGGGCGACTATGGCTACACCTTC. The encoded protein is CASRTGQGDYGYTF.

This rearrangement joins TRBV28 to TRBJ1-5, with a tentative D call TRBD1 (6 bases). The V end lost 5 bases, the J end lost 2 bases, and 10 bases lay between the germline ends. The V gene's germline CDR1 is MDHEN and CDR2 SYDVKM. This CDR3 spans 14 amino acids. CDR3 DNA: TGTGCCAGCAGTCCAGGGGCTCGCAATCAGCCCCAGCATTTT. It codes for CASSPGARNQPQHF. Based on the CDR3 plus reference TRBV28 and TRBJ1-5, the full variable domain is DVKVTQSSRYLVKRTGEKVFLECVQDMDHENMFWYRQDPGLGLRLIYFSYDVKMKEKGDIPEGYSVSREKKERFSLILESASTNQTSMYLCASSPGARNQPQHFGDGTRLSIL.

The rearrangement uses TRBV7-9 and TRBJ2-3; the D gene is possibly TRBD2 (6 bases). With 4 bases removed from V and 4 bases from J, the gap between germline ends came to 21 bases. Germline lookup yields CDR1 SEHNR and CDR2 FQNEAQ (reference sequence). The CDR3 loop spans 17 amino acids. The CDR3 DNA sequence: TGTGCCAGCAGCTCCCCGGTGGGACTCAGGTTGTCAGATACGCAGTATTTT. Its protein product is CASSSPVGLRLSDTQYF.

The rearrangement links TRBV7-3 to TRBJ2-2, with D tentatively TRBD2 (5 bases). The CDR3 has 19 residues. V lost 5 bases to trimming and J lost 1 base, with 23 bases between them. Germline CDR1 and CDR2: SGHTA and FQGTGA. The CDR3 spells CASSPNPPFAGLNTGELFF. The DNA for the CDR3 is TGTGCCAGCAGCCCTAATCCCCCCTTTGCGGGCCTGAACACCGGGGAGCTGTTTTTT.